A selection of T cell receptor beta chains follows, all from one sample in a study of blood T cell repertoires in COVID-19. The table came from immunoSEQ multiplex PCR; TCRdb's copy has only in-frame clones and leaves some out. The data show about 130,000 clones, around 78% seen once. The sample was peripheral blood. The receptors shown here come from a human donor in a cohort sampled during active COVID-19. Each CDR3 is given with its conserved first and last residue. The D gene is left open where the match is weak. Expanded clones are given a class, and other clones once, few, many or no size at all.

TRBJ1-5	TRBV27	NA	TRBD1	TGTGCCAGCAGTTCGACAGGGAAAAGCTCTCAGCCCCAGCATTTT	CASSSTGKSSQPQHF
TRBJ1-2	TRBV13	NA	TRBD1	TGTGCCAGCAGCTCTTCCGGGACAGGGGATGGCTACACCTTC	CASSSSGTGDGYTF
TRBJ1-4	TRBV30	few	TRBD1	TGTGCCTGGAGTGTAGTCAGGGGGAATGAAAAACTGTTTTTT	CAWSVVRGNEKLFF
TRBJ1-5	TRBV5-8	NA	TRBD1	TGTGCCAGCAGCGTAGGACAGGGGCCGGGGAATCAGCCCCAGCATTTT	CASSVGQGPGNQPQHF
TRBJ1-5	TRBV10-1	NA	TRBD1	TGCGCCAGCAGATACAGGGGGATTCAGCCCCAGCATTTT	CASRYRGIQPQHF
TRBJ2-3	TRBV2	NA	TRBD2	TGTGCCAGCAGGAGGAGAGCGGGGGGAACCACAGATACGCAGTATTTT	CASRRRAGGTTDTQYF
TRBJ2-2	TRBV5-1	NA	NA	TGCGCCAGCAGCCTGGACAGCCGGACCGGGGAGCTGTTTTTT	CASSLDSRTGELFF
TRBJ1-1	TRBV9	once	NA	TGTGCCAGCAGCGTAAGCGGACAGTCCACTGAAGCTTTCTTT	CASSVSGQSTEAFF
TRBJ1-4	TRBV7-9	NA	TRBD1	TGTGCCAGCAGCCCCGGGACAGGGAATGGGGCAACTAATGAAAAACTGTTTTTT	CASSPGTGNGATNEKLFF
TRBJ2-2	TRBV2	NA	TRBD1	TGTGCCAGCAGTGAAGCGAAAGGGGGCGCGAACACCGGGGAGCTGTTTTTT	CASSEAKGGANTGELFF
TRBJ2-7	TRBV6-6	NA	TRBD2	TGTGCCAGCGCGGGGGGCGGATACGAGCAGTACTTC	CASAGGGYEQYF
TRBJ1-2	TRBV11-2	NA	TRBD1	TGTGCCAGCAGCTTAGTCAGGGACAGCTATGGCTACACCTTC	CASSLVRDSYGYTF
TRBJ2-2	TRBV9	NA	TRBD1	TGTGCCAGCAGCCCTACAGGGGCTGGAACCGGGGAGCTGTTTTTT	CASSPTGAGTGELFF
TRBJ1-5	TRBV6-1	NA	TRBD1	TGTGCCAGCAGTGTAGCCCCGGGACAGTCAAGCAATCAGCCCCAGCATTTT	CASSVAPGQSSNQPQHF
TRBJ1-1	TRBV7-9	NA	NA	TGTGCCAGCACCTCCACGCGGGGGCTTCCTGAAGCTTTCTTT	CASTSTRGLPEAFF
TRBJ2-1	TRBV7-9	NA	TRBD2	TGTGCCAGCAGCCCGAAACTAGCGGTCGCCTACAATGAGCAGTTCTTC	CASSPKLAVAYNEQFF
TRBJ1-6	TRBV19	few	TRBD1	TGTGCCAGCACCCTGGGACAGGGGCGTCCCCTCCACTTT	CASTLGQGRPLHF
TRBJ2-1	TRBV10-3	NA	TRBD2	TGTGCCATCAAGACTAGCGGGAAACAAAGCTCCTACAATGAGCAGTTCTTC	CAIKTSGKQSSYNEQFF
TRBJ2-7	TRBV6-1	NA	TRBD1	TGTGCCAGCAGTGAGCCAGGGGGACACGAGCAGTACTTC	CASSEPGGHEQYF
TRBJ1-1	TRBV5-1	NA	NA	TGCGCCAGCACCCCCGAAGGGGGAATGAACACTGAAGCTTTCTTT	CASTPEGGMNTEAFF
TRBJ2-7	TRBV7-9	NA	TRBD1	TGTGCCAGCAGCTTAGGGCTACAGGGGGCGGACGAGCAGTACTTC	CASSLGLQGADEQYF
TRBJ1-6	TRBV5-5	NA	TRBD1	TGTGCCAGCAGCGCCAGACAGGGGTCAGGGGCACCCCTCCACTTT	CASSARQGSGAPLHF
TRBJ2-1	TRBV11-2	NA	TRBD2	TGTGCCAGCAGCTTAACGGTGGTCGGGGGGTACAATGAGCAGTTCTTC	CASSLTVVGGYNEQFF
TRBJ2-3	TRBV27	NA	NA	TGTGCCAGCAGCACATGGACAGCTCTTGATGATACGCAGTATTTT	CASSTWTALDDTQYF
TRBJ2-3	TRBV5-1	NA	NA	TGCGCCAGCAGCCGTATATATACGCAGTATTTT	CASSRIYTQYF
TRBJ2-3	TRBV7-8	NA	TRBD2	TGTGCCAGCAGCTCATACGGGGGGGGAACTACAGATACGCAGTATTTT	CASSSYGGGTTDTQYF
TRBJ2-3	TRBV10-3	NA	TRBD1	TGTGCCATCAGCGCAGGGGGAGATACGCAGTATTTT	CAISAGGDTQYF
TRBJ1-1	TRBV6-5	many	TRBD1	TGTGCCAGCAGTAGGACAGGGACGAACACTGAAGCTTTCTTT	CASSRTGTNTEAFF
TRBJ2-1	TRBV5-1	NA	NA	TGCGCCAGCAGCTTCTCCCCCGATGGGGCACTATACAATGAGCAGTTCTTC	CASSFSPDGALYNEQFF